Given below is one T cell receptor (beta chain) in context. No antigen is known for it. It has no much larger one-base neighbor in the sample; base qualities were not kept. The sample belongs to a study of shared clonotypes between healthy human individuals (dated by TCRdb to 2019 to 2021). For the wider study: A few men and two women, aged 18 to 49 years, made up the cohort. The study deeply sequenced blood TCR repertoires of about five healthy adults to estimate repertoire size and the extent of clonotype sharing between individuals. To increase sequencing depth and limit assay-specific biases, different laboratories used diverse techniques to prepare libraries and sequence TCR repertoires. Each donor's leukapheresis produced roughly between about 0.9 and 9.5 billion PBMCs. For each donor, three plates each were used for CD4 naive and CD4 memory, two plates were used for CD8 naive, and one plate was used for CD8 memory.

The investigation overall reported the following: Pairwise subsampling led to the expectation that sequencing depth would affect the degree of clonotype sharing among donors. Larger estimated clonotype richness was generally found for naive subsets than for memory subsets. Sharing across a few donors was observed for roughly 5% of naive CD4, about 3.2% of naive CD8, 2% to 2.5% of memory CD4, and around 0.4% of memory CD8 clonotypes. Rarefaction of sorted-subset datasets indicated incomplete sequencing despite the large sequencing depth. Sampling was restricted to blood, and TCR repertoires in tissues likely differ from the TCR repertoires found in blood. Higher generation probabilities were observed for clonotypes shared by all four sorted-subset donors than for non-shared clonotypes. Because the study included only a small number of donors, the genetic and exposure-history diversity represented was limited.

Inclusive of the bounding cysteine and phenylalanine, the CDR3 is 16 residues long. The retained sequence is limited to the CDR3, 48 bases, with the frame set at the first base. V lost 1 base and J lost 2 bases; the stretch between them is 12 bases long. In the germline V gene (reference sequence), CDR1 corresponds to LNHDA and CDR2 to SQIVND. Using the deep immunoSEQ assay, TCR CDR3 regions were amplified from genomic DNA by multiplex PCR. Extracted genomic DNA from each cell subset was distributed evenly across all wells of several immunoSEQ 96-well plates, and each plate was treated as a replicate. Each replicate PCR for sorted subsets received about 180 ng genomic DNA, equal to about 30,000 T cell genomes. Purified libraries were quantified with a Qubit 3.0 fluorometer, sized on a Bioanalyzer 2100, and re-quantified with the KAPA Library Quantification kit. A separate single-read 150-cycle Illumina NextSeq 550 flow cell was used to sequence each immunoSEQ 96-well plate. As for the original processing: Because only junctional sequences without quality scores were contained in the immunoSEQ output, filtering matching that applied to full-length reads could not be performed. Sequences were annotated with PyIR, a Python wrapper for IgBLAST v1.9, and V/J genes and CDR3 were assigned using IMGT germline references. Reads with weak V/J assignments (E-value above 1e-6), missing CDR3, stop codons, out-of-frame junctions, or ambiguous translated residues were removed. V3J clonotypes were defined by identical inferred V gene, J gene, and CDR3 amino acid sequence. Percentage overlap between repertoires was computed as shared unique clonotypes divided by the size of the smaller repertoire. Three approaches were used to assess repertoire richness: RTK rarefaction, the Chao1 estimator, and Recon v2.1 estimates of unobserved clonotypes. Generation probabilities for all TCRbeta clonotypes obtained by the gDNA method from a few donors were computed using OLGA. In its TCRdb copy, this immuneACCESS table keeps in-frame sequences only and misses some clones. Where compared with another copy, unresolved V genes explain less than half of these, and the others have no known cause. V, J and clone size were drawn from that table, and D and trimming were deduced from the DNA. Present in this sample are about 2.1 million clones, approximately 92% of which were seen just once. The ten largest account for over 1.5% of the sample.

For the CD8 naive samples, CD45RO-negative cells were positively selected for CCR7, yielding a CD45RA+CCR7+ population from which TemRA cells were excluded. Donors were healthy HIV-negative adults with no recently reported acute infections or vaccinations. Only Caucasian adults living in Nashville, Tennessee, USA were represented among the donors. Blood was obtained by leukapheresis, after which PBMCs were separated by Ficoll-Histopaque density gradient centrifugation and cryopreserved in liquid nitrogen vapor phase. Analytical flow cytometry was used to check the purity and quantity of every magnetically sorted T cell population. Genomic DNA was isolated from every sorted fraction and measured by UV absorbance on a Nanodrop 2000c.

This receptor was taken from a man aged 18 to 35 in good health. Some clones in this sample may be carry-over from other donors' samples. The source material was naive CD8+ T cells from PBMCs. The cell subset or site tag for this specimen amounts to: CD45RA+CCR7+. Rearrangement joined TRBV19 to TRBJ1-5; the D gene is possibly TRBD1, with 5 bases matching. The CDR3: CASSIVGGGGNQPQHF. Here is the DNA: TGTGCCAGTAGTATAGTCGGCGGAGGGGGCAATCAGCCCCAGCATTTT.